The rows below give T cell receptor beta chains drawn from one sample of a study of T-cell reconstitution after alpha-beta-depleted transplantation in children. TCRdb fed the PCR reads into MiXCR, producing one record per CDR3 protein. Of 500,000 to 750,000 distinct CDR3 sequences listed, 20% to 30% were seen once; the top ten hold under 45%. This sample comprised PBMCs, obtained before TCRalphabeta/CD19-depleted stem cell transplant. These receptors all come from a boy in the first two years of life with Wiskott-Aldrich syndrome, due to receive a stem cell transplant. Each CDR3 is given with its conserved first and last residue. A D gene is named only where the DNA matches it firmly. Not every row has a clone size; where given, it reads once, few, many or a size class.

TRBJ2-6,few,TRBD1,TRBV4-1,TGCGCCAGCAGCCGACGGACAGGGGGCGGCTCTGGGGCCAACGTCCTGACTTTC,CASSRRTGGGSGANVLTF
TRBJ1-5,few,TRBD1,TRBV24-1,TGTGCCACCAGTGACCACGACAGGGGCCGGCAGGGAGCCCAGCATTTT,CATSDHDRGRQGAQHF
TRBJ2-7,.,TRBD1,TRBV29-1,TGCAGCGTTTTTGTGACAGGGGCCTCCTACGAGCAGTACTTC,CSVFVTGASYEQYF
TRBJ2-7,.,.,TRBV20-1,TGCAGTGCTAGCTATAGATTTGGAGAGCAGTACTTC,CSASYRFGEQYF
TRBJ1-5,.,.,TRBV15,TGTGCCACCAGCCGAGGGGTAGGGGATCAGCCCCAGCATTTT,CATSRGVGDQPQHF
TRBJ1-3,.,.,TRBV20-1,TGCAGTGCCCTACTTGTGGGAAACACCATATATTTT,CSALLVGNTIYF
TRBJ2-1,.,.,TRBV24-1,TGTGCCACCAGTGATGCCGTCGGCGGTCAGTTCTTC,CATSDAVGGQFF
TRBJ1-2,few,.,TRBV5-1,TGCGCCAGCAGCTTGGCCGTAGGTATAAACTATGGCTACACCTTC,CASSLAVGINYGYTF
TRBJ2-1,.,.,TRBV4-2,TGTGCCAGCAGCCTCATGACCCTAGCAGAGTCGGACAATGAGCAGTTCTTC,CASSLMTLAESDNEQFF
TRBJ2-3,.,.,TRBV3-1,TGTGCCAGCAGCCAAACCACGGGGGATACGCAGTATTTT,CASSQTTGDTQYF
TRBJ2-5,.,TRBD2,TRBV5-1,TGCGCCAGCAGCCGGGCACTAGCGGGAGTTCAAGAGACCCAGTACTTC,CASSRALAGVQETQYF
TRBJ1-1,.,.,TRBV29-1,TGCAGCGTTGTATGGGGCTGGGACACTGAAGCTTTCTTT,CSVVWGWDTEAFF
TRBJ2-7,.,.,TRBV7-2,TGTGCCAGCAGCCGGTTAGGGGAGGGGGGCTACGAGCAGTACTTC,CASSRLGEGGYEQYF
TRBJ2-3,.,TRBD2,TRBV25-1,TGTGCCAGCAGTGAACTAGCGGGAGGTAGGACAGATACGCAGTATTTT,CASSELAGGRTDTQYF
TRBJ1-1,.,.,TRBV5-1,TGCGCCAGCAGCCTCGGATGGCCTTACACCACTGAAGCTTTCTTT,CASSLGWPYTTEAFF
TRBJ2-7,.,TRBD2,TRBV5-8,TGTGCCAGCAGCTTAGAATTCAGCGGGAGGAGCTACGAGCAGTACTTC,CASSLEFSGRSYEQYF